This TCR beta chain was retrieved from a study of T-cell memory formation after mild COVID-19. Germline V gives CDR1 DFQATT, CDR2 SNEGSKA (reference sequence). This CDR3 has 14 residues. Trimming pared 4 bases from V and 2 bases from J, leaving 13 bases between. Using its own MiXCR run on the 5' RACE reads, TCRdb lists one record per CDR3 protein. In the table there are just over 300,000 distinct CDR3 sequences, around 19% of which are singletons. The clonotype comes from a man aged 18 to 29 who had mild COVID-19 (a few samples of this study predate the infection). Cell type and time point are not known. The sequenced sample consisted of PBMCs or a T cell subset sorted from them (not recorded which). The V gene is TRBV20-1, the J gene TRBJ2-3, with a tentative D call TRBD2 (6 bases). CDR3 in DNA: TGCAGTGCTACAAGGGTAGCGGCCACAGATACGCAGTATTTT. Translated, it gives CSATRVAATDTQYF.